The 16 T cell receptor beta chains in this list originate from one sample, sequenced in a study of human T cells and chemical hapten exposure. TCRdb passed the RACE reads through MiXCR, listing each CDR3 protein once. The data show over 70,000 distinct CDR3 sequences, approximately 10% seen once. Stated time point: patch test 2, 6 weeks after DPC sensitization. Treatment: therapeutic diphenylcyclopropenone sensitization with weekly scalp DPC. The sample here was whole blood, taken in connection with sensitization to the hapten diphenylcyclopropenone (DPC). These TCRs come from a man between 18 and 29 years old with alopecia areata. Some clones in this sample may be carry-over from other donors' samples.

The chain recombines TRBV7-3 with TRBJ1-6; the match to TRBD1 covers 9 bases. Germline CDR1 is SGHTA and CDR2 is FQGTGA. CDR3 length: 14 residues. The V segment lost 2 bases and the J segment 8 bases; nucleotides outside the gene matches: 1. The CDR3 spells CASSLDRGDSPLHF. For the CDR3, the DNA is TGTGCCAGCAGCTTAGACAGGGGGGATTCACCCCTCCACTTT.

This clonotype was counted ten times or more. The CDR3 coding sequence is TGTGCCAGCAGATCTCGGACAGGTCCAATCTATGGCTACACCTTC. It yields the protein CASRSRTGPIYGYTF. The chain uses TRBV12-3 or TRBV12-4 and TRBJ1-2, with 7 bases matching TRBD1. The CDR3 contains 15 residues. With V trimmed by 6 bases and J by 4 bases, 11 bases remained unmatched.

This clonotype was seen a handful of times. The genes are TRBV6-5 and TRBJ2-3; no definite D call. V dropped 5 bases and J dropped 1 base, with 7 bases sitting between them. There are 13 residues in the CDR3. Germline assignment: CDR1 MNHEY and CDR2 SVGAGI. The CDR3: CASSNTRTDTQYF. CDR3 in DNA: TGTGCCAGCAGTAACACACGCACAGATACGCAGTATTTT.

J is TRBJ2-3 and V is TRBV7-3; D not certain. This CDR3 is built from 13 residues. Trimming shortened V by 0 bases and J by 6 bases, and 7 bases separated the two germline ends. CDR1 is SGHTA and CDR2 is FQGTGA in the germline V gene. The CDR3 region is CASSLTVVDTQYF. The CDR3 region has the DNA TGTGCCAGCAGCTTAACGGTAGTTGATACGCAGTATTTT. Supplemented by reference TRBV7-3 and TRBJ2-3, the full variable domain reads GAGVSQTPSNKVTEKGKYVELRCDPISGHTALYWYRQSLGQGPEFLIYFQGTGAADDSGLPNDRFFAVRPEGSVSTLKIQRTERGDSAVYLCASSLTVVDTQYFGPGTRLTVL.

This clonotype occurred a few times. The J gene is TRBJ2-3, the V gene TRBV7-2, with 8 bases aligning to TRBD2. Germline V gene data show CDR1 as SGHTA and CDR2 as FQGNSA. V lost 0 bases, J lost 3 bases, and 5 bases stayed unmatched. The length of the CDR3 is 16 residues. CDR3 sequence reads: CASSLAAASGTDTQYF. CDR3 coding DNA: TGTGCCAGCAGCTTAGCGGCGGCTAGCGGGACAGATACGCAGTATTTT.

V usage is TRBV12-3 or TRBV12-4 and J usage is TRBJ2-1, with TRBD1 identical over 9 bases. The CDR3 totals 13 residues. With V trimmed by 10 bases and J by 9 bases, 10 bases remained unmatched. The CDR3 protein is CATSPGQGSEQFF. The CDR3 region has the DNA TGTGCCACCAGCCCGGGACAGGGCAGTGAGCAGTTCTTC.

The V call is TRBV7-8, the J call TRBJ2-5; a possible D gene is TRBD2 (7 bases). The germline gives CDR1 SGHVS, CDR2 FQNEAQ. V lost 2 bases to trimming and J lost 3 bases, with 19 bases between them. The CDR3 is made up of 17 amino acids. CDR3 residues: CASSLFGGGAGEETQYF. The CDR3 DNA is TGTGCCAGCAGCTTATTCGGAGGGGGGGCCGGTGAAGAGACCCAGTACTTC.

This clonotype occurred many times. The V gene is TRBV7-9, the J gene TRBJ2-3; 11 bases are a match to TRBD2. The CDR3 extends over 16 amino acids. The junction had 3 bases not matched to a gene; V was cut back by 4 bases and J by 0 bases. Per the germline V gene, CDR1 is SEHNR and CDR2 is FQNEAQ (reference sequence). This CDR3 is CASSSLAGASTDTQYF. In DNA, the CDR3 is TGTGCCAGCAGCTCACTAGCGGGGGCCAGCACAGATACGCAGTATTTT.

In this sample, this clonotype turned up a few times. The rearrangement links TRBV7-3 to TRBJ2-3; D possibly corresponds to TRBD2 (5 bases). CDR1 SGHTA and CDR2 FQGTGA come from the germline V gene. This CDR3 comprises 15 residues. V gave up 5 bases and J gave up 2 bases, with 14 bases separating them. The CDR3 protein is CASSISGLHTDTQYF. The CDR3 DNA follows: TGTGCCAGCAGCATAAGCGGCTTACACACAGATACGCAGTATTTT.

This clonotype came up a few times. This rearrangement joins TRBV24-1 to TRBJ2-1, with D possibly called TRBD1 or TRBD2 (5 bases each). Germline V gene data show CDR1 as KGHDR and CDR2 as SFDVKD. With 8 bases removed from V and 5 bases from J, the gap between germline ends came to 24 bases. The CDR3 totals 17 residues. The CDR3 loop is CATNCTPGLEENNEQFF. The CDR3 DNA is TGTGCCACCAATTGTACGCCGGGGCTGGAGGAAAACAATGAGCAGTTCTTC.

Ten or more counts support this clonotype. CDR3 sequence (DNA): TGTGCCAGCAGCCACCAACAGGGGCGGGAGCAGTTCTTC. Amino acid sequence: CASSHQQGREQFF. This chain links TRBV6-5 with TRBJ2-1; 7 nucleotides line up with TRBD1. V trimming: 6 bases; J trimming: 10 bases; junction bases outside the gene matches: 9. This CDR3 comprises 13 residues. Germline V gives CDR1 MNHEY, CDR2 SVGAGI.

This clonotype occurred once. This chain uses TRBV20-1 with TRBJ1-1; 8 bases map to TRBD1. V shed 6 bases and J 6 bases; nucleotides not matched to a gene: 6. The CDR3 is 12 residues long. Germline CDR1 is DFQATT and CDR2 is SNEGSKA (reference sequence). CDR3 loop: CSAWTGSPEAFF. Written as DNA, the CDR3 is TGCAGTGCGTGGACAGGGTCTCCTGAAGCTTTCTTT.

This rearrangement joins TRBV5-5 to TRBJ2-7; TRBD1 agrees at 11 bases. Germline V gives CDR1 SGHKS, CDR2 YYEKEE (reference sequence). The CDR3 is made up of 15 amino acids. V lost 4 bases and J lost 2; bases outside the gene matches: 5. CDR3 region: CASSLPGQGAYEQYF. As DNA, the CDR3 is TGTGCCAGCAGCCTTCCGGGACAGGGGGCCTACGAGCAGTACTTC.

This rearrangement joins TRBV28 to TRBJ2-1; no clear D gene. This CDR3 has 11 amino acids. CDR1 is MDHEN and CDR2 is SYDVKM in the germline V gene. V was shortened by 1 base and J by 9 bases, with 4 bases between the two germline ends. CDR3: CASSLSGEQFF. Written as DNA, the CDR3 is TGTGCCAGCAGTTTATCCGGTGAGCAGTTCTTC.

The chain combines TRBV6-5 with TRBJ1-1; no firm D call. The CDR3 spans 13 residues. The V end lost 4 bases, the J end lost 8 bases, and 14 bases lay between the germline ends. Germline CDR1 and CDR2: MNHEY and SVGAGI. CDR3 residues: CASSLNWRLEAFF. The CDR3 DNA reads as TGTGCCAGCAGTTTGAATTGGAGGCTCGAAGCTTTCTTT.

This clonotype was found many times. The germline gene is not matched at one end of the junction; a read error may be the cause. The rearrangement links TRBV2 to TRBJ1-1; no definite D call. The V gene's germline CDR1 is SNHLY and CDR2 FYNNEI. The CDR3 sequence is 14 residues long. The CDR3 bases are TGTGCCGGCAGATACGGTGAATGGAACACTGAAGCTTTCTTT. This encodes CAGRYGEWNTEAFF.